A selection of T cell receptor beta chains follows, all from one sample in a study of T cells after yellow fever vaccination. One entry per CDR3 protein results from TCRdb running MiXCR on the 5' RACE reads. The data hold approximately 300,000 distinct CDR3 sequences, with about 10% observed a single time. This sample comprised CD4+ T cells sorted from PBMCs, obtained 45 days after the yellow fever booster vaccination. These receptors were collected from a man younger than 35 who received the YFV17D yellow fever vaccine. CDR3s include the opening cysteine and the closing phenylalanine or tryptophan. Each record gives: D gene, V gene, clone size, J gene, CDR3 DNA, CDR3 protein. D genes are given only for firm matches. Expanded clones get a size class; other rows say once, few or many, or leave the size out.

TRBD1	TRBV11-2	few	TRBJ1-6	TGTGCCAGCAGCTTATCGACAGGGCTCTCACCCCTCCACTTT	CASSLSTGLSPLHF
-	TRBV7-2	few	TRBJ1-6	TGTGCCAGCAGCTTATTTGTGGATAGCTCCTATAATTCACCCCTCCACTTT	CASSLFVDSSYNSPLHF
-	TRBV5-5	-	TRBJ2-7	TGTGCCAGCAGCTTGGCCTTGAGGACTACCTCCTACGAGCAGTACTTC	CASSLALRTTSYEQYF
-	TRBV7-2	few	TRBJ2-1	TGTGCCAGCAGCTTAGACCCACAATCCTACAATGAGCAGTTCTTC	CASSLDPQSYNEQFF
-	TRBV2	-	TRBJ1-3	TGTGCCAGCAGTGGGGCAGAGACCGGAAACACCATATATTTT	CASSGAETGNTIYF
-	TRBV5-1	-	TRBJ1-2	TGCGCCAGCAGGGTATTACAGGGCGCTAACTATGGCTACACCTTC	CASRVLQGANYGYTF
-	TRBV6-5	few	TRBJ1-2	TGTGCCAGCAGTTACTCACCGGGGGGTGGCTACACCTTC	CASSYSPGGGYTF
TRBD1	TRBV6-1	few	TRBJ2-7	TGTGCCAGCAGTGTCCGGGACAGGGGCTCCTACGAGCAGTACTTC	CASSVRDRGSYEQYF
-	TRBV5-6	many	TRBJ2-7	TGTGCCAGCAGCTTATTCTCCTACTACGAGCAGTACTTC	CASSLFSYYEQYF
-	TRBV7-2	-	TRBJ2-3	TGTGCCAGCAGCTTAGCGTACAGCACCACAGATACGCAGTATTTT	CASSLAYSTTDTQYF
-	TRBV20-1	few	TRBJ2-1	TGCAGTGCCTCAGATAGGCGAAGCTCCTACAATGAGCAGTTCTTC	CSASDRRSSYNEQFF
-	TRBV7-2	-	TRBJ1-1	TGTGCCAGCAGTCCCACCTGGCTGAACACTGAAGCTTTCTTT	CASSPTWLNTEAFF
-	TRBV4-3	few	TRBJ1-6	TGCGCCAGCAGCCAAGAAGCCAGTCAGTCCTATAATTCACCCCTCCACTTT	CASSQEASQSYNSPLHF
-	TRBV7-9	-	TRBJ1-1	TGTGCCAGCAGCCGCGAGCCGGGCAGTGAAGCTTTCTTT	CASSREPGSEAFF
-	TRBV4-3	-	TRBJ2-1	TGCGCCAGCAGCCAAGAACAACCGGGGATCAACAATGAGCAGTTCTTC	CASSQEQPGINNEQFF
-	TRBV15	few	TRBJ2-5	TGTGCCACCAGCAGAGGTAGACAAGAGACCCAGTACTTC	CATSRGRQETQYF
-	TRBV4-1	-	TRBJ1-2	TGCGCCAGCAGCCAAGATATAAGCAGCAACTATGGCTACACCTTC	CASSQDISSNYGYTF
TRBD1	TRBV6-5	few	TRBJ1-1	TGTGCCAGCAGTTACGACAGGGGAAGTTTGACTGAAGCTTTCTTT	CASSYDRGSLTEAFF
-	TRBV20-1	-	TRBJ2-1	TGCAGTGCTAGGAGGGGGTCTTACAATGAGCAGTTCTTC	CSARRGSYNEQFF